This entry describes one T cell receptor (beta chain). Authors' data handling: Reference gene primer amplification gave nucleated cell count estimates. Libraries were prepared by immunoSEQ multiplex PCR; TCRdb keeps only in-frame clonotypes and omits some of them. V and J calls and clone size are as listed in that table; D and trimming were resolved from the DNA. Of about 260,000 clones listed, about 88% are singletons. Those enrolled, adults aged roughly 18 to 90 years, came from fewer than 25 US areas. Germline V gives CDR1 DFQATT, CDR2 SNEGSKA (reference sequence). This CDR3 contains 9 residues. Trimming removed 5 bases at V and 15 bases at J, with 11 bases between. This specimen comes from a study of blood T cell repertoires in COVID-19. Study-wide context: The analysed material was cDNA or gDNA that came from T cells, B-cell-depleted T cells, or PBMCs.

Sequenced material: PBMCs or T cells enriched from blood (not recorded which). This chain joins TRBV20-1 and TRBJ2-1; D not certain. The source is a woman in her 50s who had recovered from COVID-19. The CDR3 spells CSAARPGFF. DNA of the CDR3: TGCAGTGCTGCCCGGCCGGGGTTCTTC.